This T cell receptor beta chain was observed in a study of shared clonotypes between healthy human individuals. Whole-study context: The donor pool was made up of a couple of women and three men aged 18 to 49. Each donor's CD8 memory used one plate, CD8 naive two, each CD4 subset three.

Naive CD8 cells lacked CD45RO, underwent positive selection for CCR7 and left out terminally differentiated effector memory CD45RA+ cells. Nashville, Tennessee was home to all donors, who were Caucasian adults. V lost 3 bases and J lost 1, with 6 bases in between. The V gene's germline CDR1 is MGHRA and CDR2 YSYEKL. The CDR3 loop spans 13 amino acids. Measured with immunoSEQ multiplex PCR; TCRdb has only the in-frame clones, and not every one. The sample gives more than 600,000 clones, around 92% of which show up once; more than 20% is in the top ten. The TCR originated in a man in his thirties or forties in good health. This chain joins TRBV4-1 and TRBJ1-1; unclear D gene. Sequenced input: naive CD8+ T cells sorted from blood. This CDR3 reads CASSHTENTEAFF. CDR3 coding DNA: TGCGCCAGCAGCCATACAGAGAACACTGAAGCTTTCTTT.